Following are 17 T cell receptor beta chains from one sample sequenced in a study of identical twins (TCRdb year 2016). The method was 5' RACE. Sequencer: Illumina HiSeq 2000. TCRdb trimmed the raw reads at Q25, called clones with MiXCR and kept productive beta chains. Rows with one shared CDR3 protein collapse into an entry with the most common genes and DNA. This sample has under 350,000 distinct CDR3 sequences in its table, and roughly 9.7% of those were observed once. The top ten clonotypes cover 6% to 8.5% of the sample. The data also belong to a second study, concerning yellow fever vaccine responses in identical twins.

Sequencing was carried out using CD8+ T cells sorted from blood. These receptors originate from a woman aged 18-29 years in good health.

Many counts were recorded for this clonotype. The chain links TRBV27 to TRBJ2-5; TRBD2 aligns across 12 bases. J lost 3 bases, V lost 6 bases, and 5 bases had no gene match. The CDR3 is 15 residues long. Germline loops: CDR1 MNHEY, CDR2 SMNVEV (reference sequence). The CDR3 here is CASSPLAGGEETQYF. In DNA, the CDR3 is TGTGCCAGCAGCCCACTAGCGGGAGGTGAAGAGACCCAGTACTTC.

This clonotype showed up many times. The rearrangement uses TRBV7-9 and TRBJ2-1, with 11 nucleotides matching TRBD2. CDR3 length: 16 residues. In germline, CDR1 is SEHNR, CDR2 FQNEAQ (reference sequence). Trimming cost V 4 bases and J 3 bases; bases outside gene matches: 5. Here the CDR3 reads CASSSPLAGGYNEQFF. CDR3 nucleotide sequence: TGTGCCAGCAGCTCCCCGCTAGCGGGGGGCTACAATGAGCAGTTCTTC.

This clonotype has ten or more counts. This CDR3 reads CASSLNSGNTIYF. CDR3 DNA: TGTGCCAGCAGTTTGAATTCTGGAAACACCATATATTTT. The genes are TRBV27 and TRBJ1-3; D gene unclear. V was cut by 3 bases and J by 1 base, with 4 bases left in between. The germline V gene encodes CDR1 MNHEY and CDR2 SMNVEV (reference sequence). The CDR3 has 13 residues.

This clonotype was observed a handful of times. The gene calls are TRBV27 and TRBJ2-5; 7 nucleotides align to TRBD1. Germline CDR1 MNHEY, CDR2 SMNVEV (reference sequence). V lost 8 bases, J lost 5 bases, and 8 bases stayed unmatched. The CDR3 is 13 residues long. The CDR3: CASGEARGETQYF. CDR3 DNA: TGTGCCAGCGGTGAGGCCAGGGGGGAGACCCAGTACTTC.

Only a few counts were recorded for this clonotype. CDR3 coding DNA: TGTGCCAGCACCCGGACAGGGTTTGAGACCCAGTACTTC. The encoded protein is CASTRTGFETQYF. The chain links TRBV12-3 or TRBV12-4 to TRBJ2-5; 8 bases are a match to TRBD1. This CDR3 comprises 13 residues. With V trimmed by 7 bases and J by 5 bases, 6 bases remained unmatched.

The chain couples TRBV7-3 to TRBJ2-5; 12 positions agree with TRBD2. Losses at the gene ends were 2 bases for V and 5 bases for J; bases not matched to a gene: 6. Germline loops: CDR1 SGHTA, CDR2 FQGTGA. The CDR3 consists of 16 residues. The chain's CDR3 is CASSLLAGGLGETQYF. The CDR3, as DNA: TGTGCCAGCAGCTTACTAGCGGGGGGGCTTGGGGAGACCCAGTACTTC.

This clonotype has a count of ten or more. V usage is TRBV24-1 and J usage is TRBJ2-1; 12 nucleotides match TRBD2. Germline CDR1 KGHDR, CDR2 SFDVKD. V lost 2 bases, J lost 3 bases, and 4 bases stayed unmatched. The CDR3 is made up of 17 amino acids. CDR3 in DNA: TGTGCCACCAGTGATTCCCTAGCGGGGGGGATCTACAATGAGCAGTTCTTC. This gives the protein CATSDSLAGGIYNEQFF.

This clonotype was seen a handful of times. The chain carries TRBV24-1 and TRBJ2-1, with 7 bases aligning to TRBD2. The CDR3 loop spans 17 amino acids. CDR1 KGHDR and CDR2 SFDVKD come from the germline V gene. V lost 5 bases to trimming and J lost 0 bases; unmatched junction nucleotides: 9. CDR3 residues: CATSGREPSSSYNEQFF. In DNA form, the CDR3 reads TGTGCCACCAGTGGGCGGGAGCCCTCGAGCTCCTACAATGAGCAGTTCTTC.

This clonotype was picked up many times. V usage is TRBV11-1 and J usage is TRBJ2-1, with 9 bases that match TRBD2. Germline CDR1 reads SGHAT; CDR2 reads FQDESV (reference sequence). CDR3 size: 22 residues. Unmatched junction bases numbered 21, after V lost 0 bases and J lost 3 bases. The CDR3 coding sequence is TGTGCCAGCAGCTTAGCGATTGGCCAGGGGACTAGCAGCCGCCTACGCTACAATGAGCAGTTCTTC. Its protein product is CASSLAIGQGTSSRLRYNEQFF.

This clonotype appeared a few times. The chain couples TRBV29-1 to TRBJ1-1, with D possibly matching TRBD1 (6 bases). In germline, CDR1 is SQVTM, CDR2 ANQGSEA. CDR3 length: 15 amino acids. Trimming left V 6 bases short and J 0 bases short, with 17 bases between. The CDR3 spells CSVTREGGLNTEAFF. The CDR3 bases are TGCAGCGTCACCCGAGAAGGGGGACTGAACACTGAAGCTTTCTTT.

This clonotype was counted many times. This chain links TRBV6-2 or TRBV6-3 with TRBJ2-2, with 8 bases matching TRBD1. The length of the CDR3 is 16 residues. Looked up from germline, CDR1 is MNHEY and CDR2 is SVGEGT. Unmatched junction bases numbered 6, after V lost 4 bases and J lost 2 bases. CDR3 in DNA: TGTGCCAGCAGTTCCCCGGACAGGGACAACACCGGGGAGCTGTTTTTT. Protein product: CASSSPDRDNTGELFF.

Ten or more counts support this clonotype. The J gene is TRBJ2-7, the V gene TRBV5-1; a possible D gene is TRBD1 (5 bases). Germline loops: CDR1 SGHRS, CDR2 YFSETQ. The CDR3 has 15 residues. With 3 bases removed from V and 5 bases from J, the gap between germline ends came to 18 bases. For the CDR3, the DNA is TGCGCCAGCAGCTCTGGGGTGACAGCTCTGGACGAGCAGTACTTC. It encodes CASSSGVTALDEQYF.

The table lists this clonotype with many counts. The chain uses TRBV7-9 and TRBJ1-1, with a tentative D call TRBD1 (5 bases). The CDR3 is made up of 13 amino acids. Germline values: CDR1 SEHNR, CDR2 FQNEAQ (reference sequence). Trimming removed 1 base from V and 5 bases from J, with 8 bases in between. The CDR3 DNA sequence: TGTGCCAGCAGCTTAGAGGGGTGGACTGAAGCTTTCTTT. Encoded protein: CASSLEGWTEAFF.

This clonotype was recorded at least ten times. The gene calls are TRBV12-3 or TRBV12-4 and TRBJ2-1, with 9 bases that match TRBD1. The CDR3 runs to 14 residues. With 4 bases clipped from V and 6 bases from J, the junction kept 4 bases outside the gene matches. In nucleotides, the CDR3 is TGTGCCAGCAGTTCACAGGGGGCAACCAATGAGCAGTTCTTC. It yields the protein CASSSQGATNEQFF.

This clonotype was recorded only once. The J gene is TRBJ2-7, the V gene TRBV2; no definite D call. The CDR3 spans 13 residues. Trimming removed 6 bases at V and 4 bases at J, with 13 bases between. The germline V gene has CDR1 SNHLY and CDR2 FYNNEI. The CDR3 spells CASSRNSQYEQYF. CDR3 sequence (DNA): TGTGCCAGCAGCAGGAACAGTCAATACGAGCAGTACTTC.

The chain is built from TRBV6-4 and TRBJ2-3; 12 positions match TRBD2. The ends lost 5 bases at V and 0 bases at J; junction bases unmatched: 12. Germline V CDR1 and CDR2: MRHNA, SNTAGT. This CDR3 spans 19 amino acids. The CDR3 nucleotides read TGTGCCAGCAGTCGACTAGCGGGAGTCTATCTCACTAGCACAGATACGCAGTATTTT. The encoded protein is CASSRLAGVYLTSTDTQYF.

This clonotype was detected only a few times. This sequence joins TRBV20-1 and TRBJ2-1; 8 positions match TRBD2. CDR1 and CDR2 (germline): DFQATT, SNEGSKA (reference sequence). With 5 bases clipped from V and 4 bases from J, the junction kept 10 bases outside the gene matches. This CDR3 spans 15 amino acids. The DNA for the CDR3 is TGCAGTGCTCAACGAAGACTAGCGACTTACAATGAGCAGTTCTTC. Translation gives CSAQRRLATYNEQFF.